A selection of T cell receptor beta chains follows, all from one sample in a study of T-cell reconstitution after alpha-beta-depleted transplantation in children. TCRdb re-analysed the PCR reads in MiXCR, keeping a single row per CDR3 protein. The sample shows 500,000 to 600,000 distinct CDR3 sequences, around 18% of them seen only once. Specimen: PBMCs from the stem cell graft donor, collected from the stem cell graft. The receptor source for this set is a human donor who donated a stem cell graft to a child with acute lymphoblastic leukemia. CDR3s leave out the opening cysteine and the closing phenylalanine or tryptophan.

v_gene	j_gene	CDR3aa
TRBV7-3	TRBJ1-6	ASSLDRGSNSPLH
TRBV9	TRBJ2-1	ASSTGVEQF
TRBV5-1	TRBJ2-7	ASSFTAGGIGEQY
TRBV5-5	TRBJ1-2	ASSLLPGAVYGYT
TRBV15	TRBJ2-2	ATSRGTGGNTGELF
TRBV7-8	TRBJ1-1	ASSFGLGRDTEAF
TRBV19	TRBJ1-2	ASPNPPRSGYT
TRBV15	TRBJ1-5	ATSRDRNNQPQH
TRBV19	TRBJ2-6	ASSIGQVSGANVLT
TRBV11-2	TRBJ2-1	ASSSSDSQF
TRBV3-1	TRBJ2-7	ASSQETGEQY
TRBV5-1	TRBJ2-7	ASSPDGFRALSYEQY
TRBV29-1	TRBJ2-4	STLGSQTAKNIQY
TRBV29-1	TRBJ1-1	SVEDEAFPGGITEAF
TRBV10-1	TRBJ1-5	ASSVPGLQPQH
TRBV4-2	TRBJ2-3	ASSQALETGTDTQY